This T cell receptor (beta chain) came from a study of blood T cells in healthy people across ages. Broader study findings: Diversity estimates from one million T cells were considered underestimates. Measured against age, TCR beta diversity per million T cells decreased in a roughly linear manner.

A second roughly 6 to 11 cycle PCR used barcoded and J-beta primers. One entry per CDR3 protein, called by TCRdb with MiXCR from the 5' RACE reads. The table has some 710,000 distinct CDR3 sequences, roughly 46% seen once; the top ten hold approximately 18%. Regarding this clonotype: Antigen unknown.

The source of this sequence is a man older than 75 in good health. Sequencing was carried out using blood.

CDR3 coding DNA: TGCGCCAGCAGTTCCGGGACTAGCGGGGGGCCTGGCAGTGAGCAGTTCTTC. Encoded protein: CASSSGTSGGPGSEQFF. J is TRBJ2-1 and V is TRBV5-1; TRBD2 aligns across 15 bases. In germline, CDR1 is SGHRS, CDR2 YFSETQ. V trimming: 5 bases; J trimming: 9 bases; junction bases outside the gene matches: 12. CDR3 length: 17 amino acids. The full variable domain, rest sourced from reference TRBV5-1 and TRBJ2-1, is KAGVTQTPRYLIKTRGQQVTLSCSPISGHRSVSWYQQTPGQGLQFLFEYFSETQRNKGNFPGRFSGRQFSNSRSEMNVSTLELGDSALYLCASSSGTSGGPGSEQFFGPGTRLTVL.